Sequencing of this TCR beta chain was carried out in a study of shared clonotypes between healthy human individuals. The overall study: Serving as donors were a couple of women and three men, whose ages spanned 18 to 49. The study, taken as a whole, reports: The researchers took only blood, and tissue repertoires probably look different. Among donors, the sharing of clonotypes was expected to be influenced by sequencing depth.

Regarding this clone: What it recognizes is unknown.

Germline CDR1 is SGHDN and CDR2 is FVKESK. J was trimmed by 3 bases and V by 5 bases; bases with no gene match: 1. The CDR3 totals 12 residues. Every subset had its genomic DNA shared out evenly among several immunoSEQ plates. Here immunoSEQ multiplex PCR was the method, and the copy in TCRdb shows in-frame clones only, minus some. The sample records about 450,000 clones, roughly three quarters being singletons. The sequencing input was PBMCs. The gene calls are TRBV14 and TRBJ2-7; 7 bases match TRBD2. The source of this sequence is a woman between 40 and 50 years old in good health. Some clones in this sample may be carry-over from other donors' samples. The CDR3, as DNA: TGTGCCAGCAGCAGGACTAGCTACGAGCAGTACTTC. Residues: CASSRTSYEQYF.